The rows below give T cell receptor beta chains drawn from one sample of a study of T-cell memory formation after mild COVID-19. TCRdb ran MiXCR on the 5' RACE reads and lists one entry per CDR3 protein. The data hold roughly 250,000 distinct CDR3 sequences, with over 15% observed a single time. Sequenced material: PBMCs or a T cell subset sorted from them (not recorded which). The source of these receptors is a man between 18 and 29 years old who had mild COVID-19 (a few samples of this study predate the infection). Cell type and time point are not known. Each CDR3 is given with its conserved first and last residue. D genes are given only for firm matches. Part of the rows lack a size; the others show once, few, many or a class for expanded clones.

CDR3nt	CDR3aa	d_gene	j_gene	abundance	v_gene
TGCGCCAGCAGTCCCCCGGACAGGGCCCTCTATAATTCACCCCTCCACTTT	CASSPPDRALYNSPLHF	TRBD1	TRBJ1-6	few	TRBV23-1
TGTGCCAGCAGCTTAGCTAGCGGGGGGGCGAGCTCCTACGAGCAGTACTTC	CASSLASGGASSYEQYF	TRBD2	TRBJ2-7	few	TRBV13
TGTGCCAGCAGCATCGGACTAGCGGGGGGGCCGCAAAATGAGCAGTTCTTC	CASSIGLAGGPQNEQFF	TRBD2	TRBJ2-1	.	TRBV9
TGCGCCAGCAGCGTAACAGGGGAGACCCAGTACTTC	CASSVTGETQYF	.	TRBJ2-5	.	TRBV5-1
TGCAGTGCCACTTTTCGGTCGGAGATGGGCTACACCTTC	CSATFRSEMGYTF	.	TRBJ1-2	.	TRBV20-1
TGTGCCAGCAGCTTATACAATGTACGGAACTATGGCTACACCTTC	CASSLYNVRNYGYTF	.	TRBJ1-2	.	TRBV7-9
TGCGCCAGCAGCCAAGATGTGGTAGCGGAAAGCTCCTACGAGCAGTACTTC	CASSQDVVAESSYEQYF	.	TRBJ2-7	.	TRBV4-3
TGTGCCAGCAGCTTGGACACCATGAACACTGAAGCTTTCTTT	CASSLDTMNTEAFF	.	TRBJ1-1	few	TRBV7-2
TGCGCCAGCAGAGACGGGACTAGCGAGACCTACGAGCAGTACTTC	CASRDGTSETYEQYF	TRBD2	TRBJ2-7	.	TRBV4-1
TGTGCCAGCAGGAAGGACTGGAACACTGAAGCTTTCTTT	CASRKDWNTEAFF	.	TRBJ1-1	.	TRBV6-4
TGTGCCAGCAGATCTACAGGGGGAGTTGGCTACACCTTC	CASRSTGGVGYTF	TRBD1	TRBJ1-2	.	TRBV27
TGTGCCAGTAGTGTCGACAGGTGGTGGGATGAGCAGTTCTTC	CASSVDRWWDEQFF	.	TRBJ2-1	few	TRBV19
TGTGCCAGCAGACCCGAGTGGGAAAACTATGGCTACACCTTC	CASRPEWENYGYTF	.	TRBJ1-2	once	TRBV6-1
TGTGCCAGCAGCTTAGACAGGGGAGGGGAGCAGTTCTTC	CASSLDRGGEQFF	.	TRBJ2-1	.	TRBV7-2
TGTGCCAGCAGTTACTCGACCGGTGACGAGACCCAGTACTTC	CASSYSTGDETQYF	.	TRBJ2-5	.	TRBV6-2/TRBV6-3
TGCAGCGTTTTGGGACGGGACCTCTACGAGCAGTACTTC	CSVLGRDLYEQYF	.	TRBJ2-7	.	TRBV29-1
TGCAGTCCAGGACAGGGCGCACAGACCCAGTACTTC	CSPGQGAQTQYF	TRBD1	TRBJ2-5	few	TRBV20-1
TGTGCCAGCAGCGTAATGGTCGGACTCGGAGAGACCCAGTACTTC	CASSVMVGLGETQYF	.	TRBJ2-5	.	TRBV9
TGTGCCACCAGCAGAGTTGGTGAGGACGAAAAACTGTTTTTT	CATSRVGEDEKLFF	.	TRBJ1-4	few	TRBV15
TGCGCCAGCAGCTTGGCGGCGGGGGGGCCCTCTGAGCAGTTCTTC	CASSLAAGGPSEQFF	TRBD2	TRBJ2-1	.	TRBV5-1
TGTGCCAGCAGCTTAGCGGGGCAGGGGACGGCTTTCTTT	CASSLAGQGTAFF	.	TRBJ1-1	.	TRBV7-9
TGCAGCGTTGTTCGGTCCAGCTATGGCTACACCTTC	CSVVRSSYGYTF	.	TRBJ1-2	.	TRBV29-1
TGCGCCAGCAGCCAAGGGGTTGGGGCAGGGGTTCAGCCCCAGCATTTT	CASSQGVGAGVQPQHF	.	TRBJ1-5	.	TRBV4-3
TGCAGTGCGTGGGGGAGCTCCTACAATGAGCAGTTCTTC	CSAWGSSYNEQFF	.	TRBJ2-1	.	TRBV20-1